What follows are 23 T cell receptor beta chains derived from one specimen sequenced in a study of T cells after yellow fever vaccination. TCRdb recomputed calls from the 5' RACE reads with MiXCR, one row per CDR3 protein. The table has hundreds of thousands of distinct CDR3 sequences, approximately 5.7% seen once; the top ten hold about 15%. Sequencing was performed on PBMCs, taken 5 days after the yellow fever booster vaccination. These receptors were obtained from a man younger than 45 who received the YFV17D yellow fever vaccine.

This clonotype was observed many times. The rearrangement joins TRBV5-1 to TRBJ2-1; TRBD2 is a possible D gene (6 bases). The ends were cut back, 0 bases at V and 2 bases at J, with 9 bases in the middle. The length of the CDR3 is 15 residues. Germline CDR1 SGHRS, CDR2 YFSETQ. The CDR3 DNA is TGCGCCAGCAGCTTGGGTGGGAGGACCTACAATGAGCAGTTCTTC. It codes for CASSLGGRTYNEQFF.

The chain combines TRBV11-1 with TRBJ2-6, with D perhaps TRBD2 (6 bases). The CDR3 has 19 residues. The V end was cut by 3 bases, the J end by 1 base, with 19 bases between. The V gene's germline CDR1 is SGHAT and CDR2 FQDESV (reference sequence). The CDR3 region is CASSLPGLRKSSGANVLTF. In nucleotides, the CDR3 is TGTGCCAGCAGCTTGCCGGGACTCCGTAAAAGTTCTGGGGCCAACGTCCTGACTTTC.

This clonotype turned up a few times. CDR3 sequence (DNA): TGCGCCAGCAGCTGGACTAGCGGGATGACCGGGGAGCTGTTTTTT. Its protein product is CASSWTSGMTGELFF. The chain combines TRBV5-1 with TRBJ2-2; 12 bases match TRBD2. Unmatched junction bases numbered 2, after V lost 3 bases and J lost 5 bases. This CDR3 has 15 residues. Germline CDR1 SGHRS, CDR2 YFSETQ.

This clonotype was seen repeatedly, ten times or more. The V call is TRBV5-4, the J call TRBJ2-1, with TRBD2 matching over 9 bases. Germline V lookup: CDR1 SGHNT, CDR2 YYREEE (reference sequence). The CDR3 is 14 residues long. Trimming took 2 bases from V and 7 from J; bases not matched to a gene: 4. CDR3 nucleotide sequence: TGTGCCAGCAGCTTTGGGCGGGAGGGGAATGAGCAGTTCTTC. Protein product: CASSFGREGNEQFF.

This clonotype occurred many times. The J gene is TRBJ2-7, the V gene TRBV3-1; 9 bases map to TRBD2. V dropped 4 bases and J dropped 5; count of bases not matched to a gene: 21. The V gene's germline CDR1 is LGHDT and CDR2 YNNKEL (reference sequence). This CDR3 has 19 residues. The CDR3, as DNA: TGTGCCAGCAGCCGCCGACGCTCTAGCGGGGCGCCAGGGCCTAACGAGCAGTACTTC. Residues: CASSRRRSSGAPGPNEQYF.

The V call is TRBV24-1, the J call TRBJ1-2; D remains unclear. The germline V gene has CDR1 KGHDR and CDR2 SFDVKD. This CDR3 comprises 18 residues. V lost 3 bases and J 2 bases, leaving 21 bases between the germline ends. The CDR3: CATSDASWAVTGNYGYTF. CDR3 coding DNA: TGTGCCACCAGTGATGCTTCCTGGGCAGTAACGGGAAACTATGGCTACACCTTC.

The chain recombines TRBV20-1 with TRBJ2-7; D is unresolved. Germline V lookup: CDR1 DFQATT, CDR2 SNEGSKA (reference sequence). This CDR3 is 15 amino acids long. V was clipped by 6 bases and J by 2 bases, with 20 bases between them. The CDR3: CSARSPGSNPYEQYF. For the CDR3, the DNA is TGCAGTGCCCGTTCTCCCGGGTCCAACCCCTACGAGCAGTACTTC.

This clonotype has a handful of counts. The rearrangement links TRBV20-1 to TRBJ2-1, with D possibly being TRBD1 or TRBD2 (6 bases each). Per germline, CDR1 DFQATT and CDR2 SNEGSKA (reference sequence). The germline V and J ends were trimmed by 6 bases and 0 bases, with 15 bases remaining between them. The CDR3 consists of 15 residues. The CDR3 is CSATEGESSYNEQFF. DNA for the CDR3: TGCAGTGCCACGGAGGGGGAGAGCTCCTACAATGAGCAGTTCTTC.

The sample holds a few counts of this clonotype. V is TRBV29-1 and J is TRBJ2-5; 9 bases fit TRBD2. The CDR3 length is 15 residues. Germline CDR1 and CDR2: SQVTM and ANQGSEA. Trimming removed 4 bases from V and 4 bases from J; junction bases left unmatched: 10. Here the CDR3 DNA reads TGCAGCGTTGTCATGCGGGAGGGCCGCGCAGAGACCCAGTACTTC. Translation: CSVVMREGRAETQYF.

This clonotype was picked up a small number of times. V is TRBV7-2 and J is TRBJ2-3; D not resolved. V lost 1 base and J 3 bases, leaving 8 bases between the germline ends. This CDR3 has 14 residues. Germline V gene sequence: CDR1 SGHTA, CDR2 FQGNSA. The CDR3 loop reads CASSLVATTDTQYF. CDR3 bases: TGTGCCAGCAGCTTAGTGGCTACAACAGATACGCAGTATTTT.

In the case of this clonotype: A read error may explain this, as a much larger clone is one base away. The genes are TRBV5-5 and TRBJ2-2; D assignment may be TRBD1 or TRBD2 (6 bases each). Germline V gene data show CDR1 as SGHKS and CDR2 as YYEKEE (reference sequence). The CDR3 covers 14 residues. CDR3 DNA: TGTGCCAGCAGCTTGACGGGGGCGACCGGGGAGCTGCTTTTT. Translated, it gives CASSLTGATGELLF. The full variable domain, with the rest looked up from reference TRBV5-5 and TRBJ2-2, is DAGVTQSPTHLIKTRGQQVTLRCSPISGHKSVSWYQQVLGQGPQFIFQYYEKEERGRGNFPDRFSARQFPNYSSELNVNALLLGDSALYLCASSLTGATGELLFGEGSRLTVL.

The table lists this clonotype with a few counts. The gene calls are TRBV23-1 and TRBJ2-1, with 14 positions matching TRBD2. TRBV23-1 is known as an ORF, though its function is uncertain. This CDR3 comprises 13 residues. J was trimmed by 15 bases and V by 3 bases; bases with no gene match: 4. The CDR3 bases are TGCGCCAGCAGTCAGGGACTAGCGGGAGTCCCGTTCTTC. Protein: CASSQGLAGVPFF.

The sample holds many counts of this clonotype. The chain employs TRBV7-2 and TRBJ2-7; D not resolved. CDR3 length: 13 amino acids. Germline lookup yields CDR1 SGHTA and CDR2 FQGNSA. Trimming shortened V by 3 bases and J by 6 bases, and 12 bases separated the two germline ends. CDR3: CASSFEAESEQYF. In nucleotides, the CDR3 is TGTGCCAGCAGCTTTGAGGCGGAATCCGAGCAGTACTTC. The full variable domain, in which reference TRBV7-2 and TRBJ2-7 provide the parts outside the CDR3, is GAGVSQSPSNKVTEKGKDVELRCDPISGHTALYWYRQSLGQGLEFLIYFQGNSAPDKSGLPSDRFSAERTGGSVSTLTIQRTQQEDSAVYLCASSFEAESEQYFGPGTRLTVT.

This clonotype was seen many times. The chain employs TRBV20-1 and TRBJ2-3, with D perhaps being TRBD1 or TRBD2 (5 bases each). The V end was cut by 3 bases, the J end by 6 bases, with 19 bases between. This CDR3 spans 15 amino acids. CDR1 is DFQATT and CDR2 is SNEGSKA in the germline V gene (reference sequence). CDR3: CSASPSGTNSDTQYF. CDR3 DNA: TGCAGTGCTAGCCCGTCCGGGACCAATTCCGATACGCAGTATTTT.

V and J are TRBV15 and TRBJ2-3; 10 bases align to TRBD2. The V gene end was trimmed by 6 bases and the J gene end by 2 bases; junction bases not matched to a gene: 5. The CDR3 has 15 residues. Germline V gene sequence: CDR1 LNHNV, CDR2 YYDKDF (reference sequence). DNA for the CDR3: TGTGCCACCAGAATGACTAGCGGGTACACAGATACGCAGTATTTT. It codes for CATRMTSGYTDTQYF.

This clonotype was seen ten or more times. This rearrangement joins TRBV18 to TRBJ1-2, with D possibly TRBD1 on 5 matching bases. The germline V and J ends were trimmed by 2 bases and 1 base, with 11 bases remaining between them. This CDR3 spans 15 amino acids. From germline, CDR1 is KGHSH and CDR2 LQKENI. CDR3 in DNA: TGTGCCAGCTCACCAGACTATGACAGTAACTATGGCTACACCTTC. Translating it yields CASSPDYDSNYGYTF.

This clonotype was seen only a few times. The rearrangement joins TRBV4-3 to TRBJ2-7; maybe TRBD2 (6 bases). This CDR3 spans 19 amino acids. Germline V gene data show CDR1 as LGHNA and CDR2 as YSLEER. With 0 bases removed from V and 3 bases from J, the gap between germline ends came to 24 bases. CDR3 loop: CASSQDIRGWEARSYEQYF. CDR3 sequence (DNA): TGCGCCAGCAGCCAAGATATTAGAGGATGGGAGGCCCGGAGCTACGAGCAGTACTTC.

There are a few counts of this clonotype. The chain recombines TRBV5-1 with TRBJ1-6, with 10 bases aligning to TRBD1. Germline values: CDR1 SGHRS, CDR2 YFSETQ. This CDR3 is 17 amino acids long. With V trimmed by 3 bases and J by 6 bases, 9 bases remained unmatched. The chain's CDR3 is CASSSRTGGNLNSPLHF. The CDR3 DNA sequence: TGCGCCAGCAGCTCCCGGACAGGGGGGAATCTTAATTCACCCCTCCACTTT.

At least ten counts were recorded for this clonotype. This chain uses TRBV13 with TRBJ2-1; D uncertain. Germline V CDR1 and CDR2: PRHDT, FYEKMQ (reference sequence). This CDR3 spans 13 amino acids. V lost 4 bases and J 8 bases, leaving 12 bases between the germline ends. CDR3 bases: TGTGCCAGCAGCTGGAGACGCCTTGATGAGCAGTTCTTC. Amino acid sequence: CASSWRRLDEQFF. The full variable domain, with the rest looked up from reference TRBV13 and TRBJ2-1, is AAGVIQSPRHLIKEKRETATLKCYPIPRHDTVYWYQQGPGQDPQFLISFYEKMQSDKGSIPDRFSAQQFSDYHSELNMSSLELGDSALYFCASSWRRLDEQFFGPGTRLTVL.

This clonotype was counted between two and nine times. V and J are TRBV5-1 and TRBJ1-1, with D unclear. Trimming left V 6 bases short and J 0 bases short, with 12 bases between. The germline V gene encodes CDR1 SGHRS and CDR2 YFSETQ. The length of the CDR3 is 14 residues. CDR3 DNA sequence: TGCGCCAGCACGAAGGAACGGATGAACACTGAAGCTTTCTTT. Its protein is CASTKERMNTEAFF. The whole variable domain, remainder taken from reference TRBV5-1 and TRBJ1-1, is KAGVTQTPRYLIKTRGQQVTLSCSPISGHRSVSWYQQTPGQGLQFLFEYFSETQRNKGNFPGRFSGRQFSNSRSEMNVSTLELGDSALYLCASTKERMNTEAFFGQGTRLTVV.

This clonotype was recorded at least ten times. The V call is TRBV11-1, the J call TRBJ2-1; D is possibly TRBD1 (12 bases). Deletions cut 4 bases from V and 7 bases from J, with 35 bases between. The CDR3 length is 21 residues. CDR1 and CDR2 (germline): SGHAT, FQDESV (reference sequence). Here the CDR3 reads CASSSITGQGAGTSGLNEQFF. The CDR3 DNA reads TGTGCCAGCAGCTCAATCACGGGACAGGGGGCTGGGACTAGCGGACTGAATGAGCAGTTCTTC.

This clonotype was counted at least ten times. The V gene is TRBV9, the J gene TRBJ2-5; 12 nucleotides agree with TRBD2. CDR1 is SGDLS and CDR2 is YYNGEE in the germline V gene. The V segment lost 0 bases and the J segment 4 bases; nucleotides outside the gene matches: 16. There are 20 residues in the CDR3. CDR3 DNA sequence: TGTGCCAGCAGCGTAGACCCGACTTCCACCCGGACTAGCGGGATAGAGACCCAGTACTTC. Encoded protein: CASSVDPTSTRTSGIETQYF. Full variable domain (remainder filled in from reference TRBV9 and TRBJ2-5): DSGVTQTPKHLITATGQRVTLRCSPRSGDLSVYWYQQSLDQGLQFLIQYYNGEERAKGNILERFSAQQFPDLHSELNLSSLELGDSALYFCASSVDPTSTRTSGIETQYFGPGTRLLVL.

Ten or more counts support this clonotype. V is TRBV30 and J is TRBJ2-5; 12 bases are a match to TRBD2. CDR3 length: 14 residues. The V and J ends lost 2 bases and 8 bases, in that order; junction bases with no gene match: 6. Germline V lookup: CDR1 GTSNPN, CDR2 SVGIG (reference sequence). In nucleotides, the CDR3 is TGTGCCTGGAGTAAGACTAGCGGGAGAGGAACCCAGTACTTC. Translating gives CAWSKTSGRGTQYF.